The 4 T cell receptor beta chains given below trace back to one sample, sequenced in a study of blood T cell repertoires in COVID-19. Some clones are missing from TCRdb's copy, which holds only in-frame ones; the method was immunoSEQ multiplex PCR. Counted here are some 180,000 clones, approximately 82% occurring once; the ten biggest clones make up about 12%. The sequenced material came from peripheral blood. The origin of the receptors is a human donor in a cohort sampled during active COVID-19.

The chain links TRBV6-1 to TRBJ1-5, with 11 bases identical to TRBD1. This CDR3 contains 17 residues. Germline V gives CDR1 MNHNS, CDR2 SASEGT. The V segment lost 4 bases and the J segment 0 bases; nucleotides outside the gene matches: 5. The CDR3 DNA is TGTGCCAGCAGTGCCGGGACAGGGGGTGATAGCAATCAGCCCCAGCATTTT. Translating gives CASSAGTGGDSNQPQHF.

This sequence joins TRBV19 and TRBJ2-3, with 9 bases lining up with TRBD1. Germline V gene lookup returns CDR1 LNHDA and CDR2 SQIVND (reference sequence). V lost 6 bases, J lost 4 bases, and 8 bases stayed unmatched. The CDR3 loop spans 15 amino acids. The CDR3 sequence: CASRRTGVKADTQYF. In nucleotides, the CDR3 is TGTGCCAGTAGGCGGACAGGGGTTAAGGCAGATACGCAGTATTTT. Full variable domain (missing parts from reference TRBV19 and TRBJ2-3): DGGITQSPKYLFRKEGQNVTLSCEQNLNHDAMYWYRQDPGQGLRLIYYSQIVNDFQKGDIAEGYSVSREKKESFPLTVTSAQKNPTAFYLCASRRTGVKADTQYFGPGTRLTVL.

V is TRBV18 and J is TRBJ1-2; 11 bases agree with TRBD1. CDR1 is KGHSH, CDR2 LQKENI, per germline. The CDR3 has 13 amino acids. The V gene end was trimmed by 7 bases and the J gene end by 5 bases; junction bases not matched to a gene: 3. In nucleotides, the CDR3 is TGTGCCAGCTTGGGGACAGGGGGATATGGCTACACCTTC. It yields the protein CASLGTGGYGYTF. Full variable domain (rest looked up from reference TRBV18 and TRBJ1-2): NAGVMQNPRHLVRRRGQEARLRCSPMKGHSHVYWYRQLPEEGLKFMVYLQKENIIDESGMPKERFSAEFPKEGPSILRIQQVVRGDSAAYFCASLGTGGYGYTFGSGTRLTVV.

This clone was counted a single time. DNA for the CDR3: TGTGCCAGCACTATAACCCTTAGACAAAGATACAATGAGCAGTTCTTC. Translated, it gives CASTITLRQRYNEQFF. The genes are TRBV11-2 and TRBJ2-1, with no clear D. The V end was cut by 7 bases, the J end by 4 bases, with 20 bases between. Germline V lookup: CDR1 SGHAT, CDR2 FQNNGV. This CDR3 has 16 amino acids. Full variable domain (remainder filled in from reference TRBV11-2 and TRBJ2-1): EAGVAQSPRYKIIEKRQSVAFWCNPISGHATLYWYQQILGQGPKLLIQFQNNGVVDDSQLPKDRFSAERLKGVDSTLKIQPAKLEDSAVYLCASTITLRQRYNEQFFGPGTRLTVL.